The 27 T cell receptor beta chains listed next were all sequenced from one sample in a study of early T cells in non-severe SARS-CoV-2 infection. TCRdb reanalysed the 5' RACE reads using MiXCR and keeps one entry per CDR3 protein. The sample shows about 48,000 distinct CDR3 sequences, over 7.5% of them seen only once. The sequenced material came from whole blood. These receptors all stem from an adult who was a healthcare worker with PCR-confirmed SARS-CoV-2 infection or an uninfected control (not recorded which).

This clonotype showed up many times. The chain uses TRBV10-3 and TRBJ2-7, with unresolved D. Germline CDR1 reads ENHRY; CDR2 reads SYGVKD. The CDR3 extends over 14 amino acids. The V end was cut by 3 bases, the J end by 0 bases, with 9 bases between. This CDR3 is CAISDQASSYEQYF. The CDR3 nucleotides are TGTGCCATCAGTGACCAGGCTAGCTCCTACGAGCAGTACTTC.

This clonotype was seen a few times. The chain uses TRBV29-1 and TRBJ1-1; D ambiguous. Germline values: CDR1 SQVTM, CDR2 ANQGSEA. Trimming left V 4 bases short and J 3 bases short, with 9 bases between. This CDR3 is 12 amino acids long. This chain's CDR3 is CSVGGTDTEAFF. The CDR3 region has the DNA TGCAGCGTTGGGGGTACAGACACTGAAGCTTTCTTT.

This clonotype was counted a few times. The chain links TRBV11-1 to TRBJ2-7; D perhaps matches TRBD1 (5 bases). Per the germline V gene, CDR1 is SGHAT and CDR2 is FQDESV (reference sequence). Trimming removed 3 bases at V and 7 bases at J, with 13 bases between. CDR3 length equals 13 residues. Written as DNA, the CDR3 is TGTGCCAGCAGCTTGCACAGGCTTAGGGAGCAGTACTTC. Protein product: CASSLHRLREQYF.

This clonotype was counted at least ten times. CDR3 sequence (DNA): TGTGCCAGCTCACCACCCGGGACTCCCCAAGAGACCCAGTACTTC. Its translation is CASSPPGTPQETQYF. The J gene is TRBJ2-5, the V gene TRBV18, with D perhaps matching TRBD2 (6 bases). This CDR3 has 15 amino acids. V dropped 0 bases and J dropped 1 base, with 9 bases sitting between them. Germline values: CDR1 KGHSH, CDR2 LQKENI. Using reference TRBV18 and TRBJ2-5 for the parts outside the CDR3, the full variable domain is NAGVMQNPRHLVRRRGQEARLRCSPMKGHSHVYWYRQLPEEGLKFMVYLQKENIIDESGMPKERFSAEFPKEGPSILRIQQVVRGDSAAYFCASSPPGTPQETQYFGPGTRLLVL.

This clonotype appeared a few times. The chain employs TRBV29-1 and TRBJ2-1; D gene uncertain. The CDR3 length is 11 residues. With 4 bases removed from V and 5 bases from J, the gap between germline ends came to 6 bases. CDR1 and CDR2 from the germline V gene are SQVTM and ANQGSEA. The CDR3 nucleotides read TGCAGCGTTGTGGGGAACAATGAGCAGTTCTTC. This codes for CSVVGNNEQFF.

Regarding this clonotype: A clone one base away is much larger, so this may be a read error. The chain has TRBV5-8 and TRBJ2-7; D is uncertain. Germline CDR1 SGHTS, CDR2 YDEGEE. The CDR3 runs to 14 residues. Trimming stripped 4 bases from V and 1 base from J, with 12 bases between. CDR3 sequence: CASSVGSISYEQYF. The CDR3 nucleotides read TGTGCCAGCAGCGTTGGGTCCATTTCCTACGAGCAGTACTTC.

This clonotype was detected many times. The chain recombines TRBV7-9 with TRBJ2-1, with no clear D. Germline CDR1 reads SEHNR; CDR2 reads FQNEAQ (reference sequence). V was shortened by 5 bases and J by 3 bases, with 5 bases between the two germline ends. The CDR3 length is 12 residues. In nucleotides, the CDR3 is TGTGCCAGCAGCGTACTCTACAATGAGCAGTTCTTC. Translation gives CASSVLYNEQFF.

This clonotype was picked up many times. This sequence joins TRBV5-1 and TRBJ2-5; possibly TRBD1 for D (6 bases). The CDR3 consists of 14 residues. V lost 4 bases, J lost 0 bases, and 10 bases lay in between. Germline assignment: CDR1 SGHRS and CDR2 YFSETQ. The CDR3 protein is CASSRGTNQETQYF. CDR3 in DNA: TGCGCCAGCAGCCGAGGGACAAACCAAGAGACCCAGTACTTC.

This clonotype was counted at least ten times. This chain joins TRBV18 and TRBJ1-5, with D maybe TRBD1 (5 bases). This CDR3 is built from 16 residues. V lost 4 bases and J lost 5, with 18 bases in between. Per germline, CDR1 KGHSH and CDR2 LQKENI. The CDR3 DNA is TGTGCCAGCTCACGCCAGGGAGCCGGGACGGATCAGCCCCAGCATTTT. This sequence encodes CASSRQGAGTDQPQHF.

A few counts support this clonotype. The CDR3: CASSWRAYNEQFF. The CDR3 DNA reads TGTGCCAGCAGTTGGAGGGCCTACAATGAGCAGTTCTTC. The chain combines TRBV27 with TRBJ2-1; tentative D call: TRBD2 (6 bases). V lost 4 bases and J lost 2, with 6 bases in between. The germline V gene has CDR1 MNHEY and CDR2 SMNVEV (reference sequence). The CDR3 runs 13 residues.

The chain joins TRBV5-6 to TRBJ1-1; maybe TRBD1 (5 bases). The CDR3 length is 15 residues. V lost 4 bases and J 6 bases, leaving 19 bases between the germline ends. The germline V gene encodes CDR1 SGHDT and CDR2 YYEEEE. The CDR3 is CASSAGTGLRSEAFF. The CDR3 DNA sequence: TGTGCCAGCAGCGCCGGGACCGGGCTTCGGTCTGAAGCTTTCTTT.

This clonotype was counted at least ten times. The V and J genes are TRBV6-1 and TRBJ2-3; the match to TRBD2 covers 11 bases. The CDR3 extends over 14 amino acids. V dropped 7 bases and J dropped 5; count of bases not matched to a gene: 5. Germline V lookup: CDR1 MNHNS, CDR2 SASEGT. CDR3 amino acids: CASTILAGVDTQYF. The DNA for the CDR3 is TGTGCCAGCACTATACTAGCGGGAGTAGATACGCAGTATTTT.

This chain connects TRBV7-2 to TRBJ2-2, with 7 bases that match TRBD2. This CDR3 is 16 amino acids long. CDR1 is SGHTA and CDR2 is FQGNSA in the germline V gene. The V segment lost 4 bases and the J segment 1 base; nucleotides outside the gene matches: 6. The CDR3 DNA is TGTGCCAGCAGCTCCAGCCCTAGCGGGAACACCGGGGAGCTGTTTTTT. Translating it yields CASSSSPSGNTGELFF.

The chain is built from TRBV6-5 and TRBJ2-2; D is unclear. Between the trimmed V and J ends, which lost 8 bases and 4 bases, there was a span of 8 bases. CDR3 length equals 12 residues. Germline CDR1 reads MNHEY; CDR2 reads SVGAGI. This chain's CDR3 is CASLRSTGELFF. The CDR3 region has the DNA TGTGCCAGCCTAAGGTCCACCGGGGAGCTGTTTTTT.

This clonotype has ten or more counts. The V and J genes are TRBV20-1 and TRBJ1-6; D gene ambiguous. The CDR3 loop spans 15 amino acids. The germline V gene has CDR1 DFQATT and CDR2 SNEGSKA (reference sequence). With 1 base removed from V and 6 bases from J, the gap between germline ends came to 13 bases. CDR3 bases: TGCAGTGCTAGAGCGATGGCAGGCGCTAATTCACCCCTCCACTTT. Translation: CSARAMAGANSPLHF.

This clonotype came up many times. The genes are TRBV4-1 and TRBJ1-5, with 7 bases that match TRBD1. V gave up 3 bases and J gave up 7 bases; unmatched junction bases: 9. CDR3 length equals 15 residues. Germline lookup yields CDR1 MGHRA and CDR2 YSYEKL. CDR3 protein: CASSHRDSERQPQHF. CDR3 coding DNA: TGCGCCAGCAGCCACAGGGACAGCGAGAGACAGCCCCAGCATTTT.

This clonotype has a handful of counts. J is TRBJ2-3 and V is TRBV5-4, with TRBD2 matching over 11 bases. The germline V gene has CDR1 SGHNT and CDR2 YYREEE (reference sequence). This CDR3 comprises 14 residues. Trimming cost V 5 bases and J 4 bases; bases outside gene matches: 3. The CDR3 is CASRQTSGADTQYF. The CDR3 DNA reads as TGTGCCAGCAGGCAGACTAGCGGGGCAGATACGCAGTATTTT.

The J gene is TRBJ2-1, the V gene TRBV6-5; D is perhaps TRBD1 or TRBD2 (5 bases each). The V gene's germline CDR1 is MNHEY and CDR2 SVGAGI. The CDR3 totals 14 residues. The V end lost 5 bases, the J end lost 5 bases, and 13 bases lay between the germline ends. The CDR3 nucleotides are TGTGCCAGCAGTCCCCGGGGCCCCAACAATGAGCAGTTCTTC. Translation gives CASSPRGPNNEQFF.

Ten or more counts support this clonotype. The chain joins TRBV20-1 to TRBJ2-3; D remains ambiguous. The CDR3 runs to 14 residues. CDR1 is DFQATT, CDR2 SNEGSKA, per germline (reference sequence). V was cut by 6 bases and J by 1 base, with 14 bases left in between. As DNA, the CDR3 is TGCAGTGCCCCAGACCGCACCCGCACAGATACGCAGTATTTT. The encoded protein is CSAPDRTRTDTQYF.

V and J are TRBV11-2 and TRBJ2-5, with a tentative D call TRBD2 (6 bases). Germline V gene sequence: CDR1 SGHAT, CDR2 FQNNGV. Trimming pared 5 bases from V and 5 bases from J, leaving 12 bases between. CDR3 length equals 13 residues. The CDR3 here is CASSPGGKETQYF. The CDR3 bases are TGTGCCAGCAGCCCGGGCGGGAAGGAGACCCAGTACTTC.

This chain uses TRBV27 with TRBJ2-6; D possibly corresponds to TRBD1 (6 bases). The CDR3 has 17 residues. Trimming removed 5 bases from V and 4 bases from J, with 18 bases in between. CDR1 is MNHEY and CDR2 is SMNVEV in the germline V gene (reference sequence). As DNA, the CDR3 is TGTGCCAGCAGTACCTCGGACAGCACTGGAGGGGCCAACGTCCTGACTTTC. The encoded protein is CASSTSDSTGGANVLTF.

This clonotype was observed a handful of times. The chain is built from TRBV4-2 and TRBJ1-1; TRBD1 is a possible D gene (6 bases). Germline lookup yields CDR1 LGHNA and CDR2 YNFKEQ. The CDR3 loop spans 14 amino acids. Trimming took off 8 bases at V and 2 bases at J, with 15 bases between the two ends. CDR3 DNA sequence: TGTGCCAGCGCCTATCAGGGGAGCAACACTGAAGCTTTCTTT. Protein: CASAYQGSNTEAFF.

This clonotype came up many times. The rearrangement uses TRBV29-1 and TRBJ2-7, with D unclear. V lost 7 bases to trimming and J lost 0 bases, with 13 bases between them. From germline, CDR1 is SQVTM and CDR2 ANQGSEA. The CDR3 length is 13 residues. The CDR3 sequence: CSAVAPSSYEQYF. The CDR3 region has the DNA TGCAGCGCTGTCGCACCCTCCTCCTACGAGCAGTACTTC.

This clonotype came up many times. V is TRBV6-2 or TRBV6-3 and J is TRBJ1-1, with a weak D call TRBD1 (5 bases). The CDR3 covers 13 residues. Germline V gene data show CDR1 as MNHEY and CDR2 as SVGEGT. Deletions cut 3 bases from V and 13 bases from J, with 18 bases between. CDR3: CASSYYSHQGDFF. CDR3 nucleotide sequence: TGTGCCAGCAGTTATTATTCTCACCAGGGTGATTTCTTT.

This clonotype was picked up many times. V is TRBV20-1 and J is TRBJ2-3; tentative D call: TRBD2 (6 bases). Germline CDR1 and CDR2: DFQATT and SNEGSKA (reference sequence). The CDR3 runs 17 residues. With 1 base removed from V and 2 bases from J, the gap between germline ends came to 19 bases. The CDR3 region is CSARGWKLAQNTDTQYF. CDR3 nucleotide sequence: TGCAGTGCTAGAGGATGGAAACTAGCCCAGAACACAGATACGCAGTATTTT.

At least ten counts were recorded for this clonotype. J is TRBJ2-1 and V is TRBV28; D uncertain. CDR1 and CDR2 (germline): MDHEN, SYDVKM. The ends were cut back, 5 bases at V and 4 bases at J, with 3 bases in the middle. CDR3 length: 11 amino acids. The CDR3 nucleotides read TGTGCCAGCAGTACTTACAATGAGCAGTTCTTC. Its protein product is CASSTYNEQFF.

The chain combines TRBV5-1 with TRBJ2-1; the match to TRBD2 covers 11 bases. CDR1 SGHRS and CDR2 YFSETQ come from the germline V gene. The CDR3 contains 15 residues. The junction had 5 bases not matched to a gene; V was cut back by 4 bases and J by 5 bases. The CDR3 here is CASSHGTSGNNEQFF. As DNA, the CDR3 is TGCGCCAGCAGCCACGGGACTAGCGGTAACAATGAGCAGTTCTTC. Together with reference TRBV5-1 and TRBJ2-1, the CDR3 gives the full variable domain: KAGVTQTPRYLIKTRGQQVTLSCSPISGHRSVSWYQQTPGQGLQFLFEYFSETQRNKGNFPGRFSGRQFSNSRSEMNVSTLELGDSALYLCASSHGTSGNNEQFFGPGTRLTVL.